The 15 T cell receptor beta chains below all came from one sample that was sequenced in a study of cytomegalovirus exposure and HLA in healthy donors. PCR primers comprised 60 Vbeta and 13 Jbeta primers. Using immunoSEQ multiplex PCR, the repertoire was profiled, and TCRdb retains in-frame clones only, with some absent. The repertoire holds fewer than 250,000 clones, with 70% to 75% as singletons. What was sequenced was PBMCs. These TCRs come from a man aged 25 to 40 in good health and CMV-seropositive.

The chain uses TRBV5-4 and TRBJ2-5, with 13 bases matching TRBD2. V lost 5 bases, J lost 1 base, and 5 bases stayed unmatched. Germline loops: CDR1 SGHNT, CDR2 YYREEE (reference sequence). The CDR3 covers 16 residues. CDR3 region: CASSPGTSGAQETQYF. DNA of the CDR3: TGTGCCAGCAGTCCCGGGACTAGCGGGGCCCAAGAGACCCAGTACTTC.

This clone was observed a few times. This chain joins TRBV4-3 and TRBJ1-2, with D unclear. This CDR3 is built from 16 residues. V was shortened by 0 bases and J by 0 bases, with 11 bases between the two germline ends. Germline V lookup: CDR1 LGHNA, CDR2 YSLEER. In nucleotides, the CDR3 is TGCGCCAGCAGCCAAGAGAGTTGGGCTACTAACTATGGCTACACCTTC. It encodes CASSQESWATNYGYTF.

The genes are TRBV9 and TRBJ1-1; D may be TRBD1 (6 bases). In germline, CDR1 is SGDLS, CDR2 YYNGEE. V lost 0 bases and J 1 base, leaving 10 bases between the germline ends. The CDR3 sequence is 15 residues long. As DNA, the CDR3 is TGTGCCAGCAGCGTAGTAGTAGGGGGGAACACTGAAGCTTTCTTT. Residues: CASSVVVGGNTEAFF.

The count of this clone is one. V gene TRBV7-8 combines with J gene TRBJ2-7, with a weak D call TRBD2 (6 bases). CDR3 size: 20 residues. V was pared by 2 bases and J by 3 bases, with 29 bases between. Germline V gene sequence: CDR1 SGHVS, CDR2 FQNEAQ. The CDR3 nucleotides are TGTGCCAGCAGCTTACTCAGGCCTAGAGGCCGACTAGAATCTCTCTACGAGCAGTACTTC. Encoded protein: CASSLLRPRGRLESLYEQYF.

The V and J genes are TRBV4-2 and TRBJ1-2; TRBD1 is a possible D gene (6 bases). V was shortened by 0 bases and J by 5 bases, with 13 bases between the two germline ends. This CDR3 is built from 15 residues. The germline gives CDR1 LGHNA, CDR2 YNFKEQ. The CDR3, as DNA: TGTGCCAGCAGCCAAGAGGGCAGGGGCGAATATGGCTACACCTTC. Translated: CASSQEGRGEYGYTF.

The chain uses TRBV6-6 and TRBJ1-2; D remains unclear. Trimming stripped 1 base from V and 3 bases from J, with 6 bases between. Looked up from germline, CDR1 is MNHNY and CDR2 is SVGAGI (reference sequence). The CDR3 totals 13 residues. CDR3 in DNA: TGTGCCAGCAGTTACTTAGTCCACTATGGCTACACCTTC. This encodes CASSYLVHYGYTF.

The chain is built from TRBV7-9 and TRBJ2-1; a weak D match, TRBD1 (5 bases). V was shortened by 4 bases and J by 5 bases, with 15 bases between the two germline ends. The length of the CDR3 is 15 residues. Looked up from germline, CDR1 is SEHNR and CDR2 is FQNEAQ (reference sequence). CDR3 region: CASSWQGRGHNEQFF. The DNA for the CDR3 is TGTGCCAGCAGCTGGCAGGGCCGTGGCCACAATGAGCAGTTCTTC. Drawing the rest from reference TRBV7-9 and TRBJ2-1, the complete variable domain is DTGVSQNPRHKITKRGQNVTFRCDPISEHNRLYWYRQTLGQGPEFLTYFQNEAQLEKSRLLSDRFSAERPKGSFSTLEIQRTEQGDSAMYLCASSWQGRGHNEQFFGPGTRLTVL.

The chain has TRBV29-1 and TRBJ2-7, with 11 bases identical to TRBD1. This CDR3 has 15 residues. V lost 0 bases, J lost 4 bases, and 5 bases stayed unmatched. Germline values: CDR1 SQVTM, CDR2 ANQGSEA. The CDR3 DNA sequence: TGCAGCGTTGAAGAAGCGGACAGGGGGCTGTACGAGCAGTACTTC. This gives the protein CSVEEADRGLYEQYF.

The chain links TRBV5-1 to TRBJ2-1; TRBD2 agrees at 7 bases. Germline V gives CDR1 SGHRS, CDR2 YFSETQ. CDR3 length: 16 residues. With 0 bases clipped from V and 6 bases from J, the junction kept 9 bases outside the gene matches. The CDR3: CASSLAGGGSANEQFF. CDR3 nucleotides: TGCGCCAGCAGCTTGGCCGGTGGCGGGAGTGCCAATGAGCAGTTCTTC.

This chain links TRBV28 with TRBJ2-2; 11 bases line up with TRBD2. CDR1 is MDHEN, CDR2 SYDVKM, per germline. V trimming: 6 bases; J trimming: 4 bases; junction bases outside the gene matches: 7. The CDR3 loop spans 16 amino acids. CDR3 in DNA: TGTGCCAGCAGCATAGCGGGAGGGCCGGGCACCGGGGAGCTGTTTTTT. It is translated as CASSIAGGPGTGELFF.

This clone came up a few times. This rearrangement joins TRBV19 to TRBJ2-1; 11 bases are a match to TRBD2. The ends lost 1 base at V and 0 bases at J; junction bases unmatched: 5. Germline V lookup: CDR1 LNHDA, CDR2 SQIVND (reference sequence). The CDR3 runs 18 residues. CDR3: CASSIASGGHLSYNEQFF. CDR3 DNA sequence: TGTGCCAGTAGTATAGCTAGCGGGGGGCACCTCTCCTACAATGAGCAGTTCTTC. Using reference TRBV19 and TRBJ2-1 for the parts outside the CDR3, the full variable domain is DGGITQSPKYLFRKEGQNVTLSCEQNLNHDAMYWYRQDPGQGLRLIYYSQIVNDFQKGDIAEGYSVSREKKESFPLTVTSAQKNPTAFYLCASSIASGGHLSYNEQFFGPGTRLTVL.

This clone has only a few counts. V usage is TRBV15 and J usage is TRBJ2-5, with 7 bases lining up with TRBD2. This CDR3 is 17 amino acids long. The V segment lost 1 base and the J segment 1 base; nucleotides outside the gene matches: 9. Germline values: CDR1 LNHNV, CDR2 YYDKDF (reference sequence). The CDR3 DNA is TGTGCCACCAGCAGAGCTGGCGGGGGACCCCTCCAAGAGACCCAGTACTTC. Its protein is CATSRAGGGPLQETQYF. The variable domain in full, completed from reference TRBV15 and TRBJ2-5, reads DAMVIQNPRYQVTQFGKPVTLSCSQTLNHNVMYWYQQKSSQAPKLLFHYYDKDFNNEADTPDNFQSRRPNTSFCFLDIRSPGLGDTAMYLCATSRAGGGPLQETQYFGPGTRLLVL.

The J gene is TRBJ2-3, the V gene TRBV6-1, with D tentatively TRBD2 (7 bases). Deletions cut 6 bases from V and 1 base from J, with 11 bases between. CDR3 size: 14 residues. The germline V gene has CDR1 MNHNS and CDR2 SASEGT. As DNA, the CDR3 is TGTGCCAGCAGAGAGGGGGGGGGCACAGATACGCAGTATTTT. This gives the protein CASREGGGTDTQYF.

A note on this clone: The same CDR3 arises from other DNA sequences in this sample as well. V and J are TRBV29-1 and TRBJ1-2, with TRBD1 matching over 8 bases. From germline, CDR1 is SQVTM and CDR2 ANQGSEA. The CDR3 has 14 amino acids. This CDR3 reads CITEGAGGDYGYTF. The CDR3 DNA follows: TGCATAACTGAAGGGGCAGGGGGCGACTATGGCTACACCTTC.

The rearrangement links TRBV2 to TRBJ1-3; TRBD1 matches at 7 bases. V shed 4 bases, J shed 4 bases, and the junction held 7 bases outside the gene matches. Germline assignment: CDR1 SNHLY and CDR2 FYNNEI. This CDR3 is built from 15 residues. The CDR3 loop reads CASSAVQGTGNTIYF. CDR3 coding DNA: TGTGCCAGCAGTGCTGTACAGGGGACAGGAAACACCATATATTTT.